This T cell receptor beta chain was captured by sequencing in a study of blood T cell repertoires in COVID-19. Some clones are missing from TCRdb's copy, which holds only in-frame ones; the method was immunoSEQ multiplex PCR. The table records about 240,000 clones, around 90% of them present only once. V gave up 3 bases and J gave up 4 bases, with 7 bases separating them. The CDR3 runs 13 residues. Germline-derived CDR1 and CDR2 are MNHNS and SASEGT. The receptor comes from a man in his 60s who had recovered from COVID-19. The sequenced sample consisted of peripheral blood. The genes are TRBV6-1 and TRBJ1-3; no clear D. The CDR3 nucleotides read TGTGCCAGCAGTGAGGGCAGGGGAAACACCATATATTTT. The encoded protein is CASSEGRGNTIYF.